These 16 T cell receptor beta chains were sequenced from one sample in a study of blood T cell repertoires in COVID-19. Repertoires were generated with immunoSEQ multiplex PCR, while TCRdb's copy carries only in-frame clones and drops some. Seen here are 80,000 to 100,000 clones, 78% observed once, and the top ten hold 15%. Material for sequencing was peripheral blood. The receptors shown here come from a human donor in a cohort sampled during active COVID-19.

This rearrangement joins TRBV30 to TRBJ2-4; tentatively, D is TRBD2 (6 bases). CDR1 is GTSNPN, CDR2 SVGIG, per germline (reference sequence). V lost 5 bases and J lost 7, with 12 bases in between. CDR3 length equals 12 residues. This CDR3 is CAWGTSQNIQYF. In DNA, the CDR3 is TGTGCCTGGGGTACTAGCCAGAACATTCAGTACTTC. The whole variable domain, remainder taken from reference TRBV30 and TRBJ2-4, is SQTIHQWPATLVQPVGSPLSLECTVEGTSNPNLYWYRQAAGRGLQLLFYSVGIGQISSEVPQNLSASRPQDRQFILSSKKLLLSDSGFYLCAWGTSQNIQYFGAGTRLSVL.

This chain connects TRBV7-9 to TRBJ2-5; a weak D match, TRBD1 (6 bases). Per the germline V gene, CDR1 is SEHNR and CDR2 is FQNEAQ (reference sequence). The length of the CDR3 is 17 residues. V gave up 5 bases and J gave up 1 base, with 20 bases separating them. The CDR3 here is CASSPSRVGGLQETQYF. In nucleotides, the CDR3 is TGTGCCAGCAGCCCCAGCCGTGTAGGGGGTCTCCAAGAGACCCAGTACTTC.

The CDR3 here is CASSQDNSPYNEQFF. Here the CDR3 DNA reads TGTGCCAGCTCACAAGACAACAGCCCCTACAATGAGCAGTTCTTC. The J gene is TRBJ2-1, the V gene TRBV18, with D uncertain. CDR3 length: 15 residues. Trimming removed 4 bases at V and 2 bases at J, with 12 bases between. Per germline, CDR1 KGHSH and CDR2 LQKENI.

The rearrangement links TRBV27 to TRBJ1-1; 7 bases are a match to TRBD1. Germline V gene lookup returns CDR1 MNHEY and CDR2 SMNVEV (reference sequence). V lost 5 bases, J lost 6 bases, and 9 bases stayed unmatched. This CDR3 has 14 amino acids. The CDR3 DNA reads TGTGCCAGCAGTCCCGCCACAGGGGCCGCTGAAGCTTTCTTT. It is translated as CASSPATGAAEAFF.

The chain recombines TRBV5-6 with TRBJ1-1; tentative D call: TRBD1 (5 bases). Germline V CDR1 and CDR2: SGHDT, YYEEEE. V was pared by 6 bases and J by 6 bases, with 12 bases between. The CDR3 totals 12 residues. The CDR3 region has the DNA TGTGCCAGCACCCAGGGTACCGCTGAAGCTTTCTTT. It yields the protein CASTQGTAEAFF.

This clone was seen only once. V gene TRBV19 combines with J gene TRBJ2-4, with D possibly TRBD1 on 6 matching bases. Trimming removed 1 base at V and 8 bases at J, with 9 bases between. CDR1 is LNHDA, CDR2 SQIVND, per germline (reference sequence). This CDR3 has 13 residues. DNA of the CDR3: TGTGCCAGTAGTATAGGCCCAGGGGACATTCAGTACTTC. Translating it yields CASSIGPGDIQYF.

This clone appeared a single time. The gene calls are TRBV10-3 and TRBJ2-1; D possibly corresponds to TRBD2 (5 bases). Trimming pared 0 bases from V and 10 bases from J, leaving 19 bases between. CDR3 size: 16 residues. From germline, CDR1 is ENHRY and CDR2 SYGVKD. The CDR3 region has the DNA TGTGCCATCAGTGAGTCAGCCCTAGCATCCCTTTCCGAGCAGTTCTTC. It codes for CAISESALASLSEQFF.

This clone was observed a few times. The chain uses TRBV27 and TRBJ2-5; 12 positions agree with TRBD2. The length of the CDR3 is 15 residues. V was clipped by 5 bases and J by 2 bases; unmatched bases: 3. Germline V CDR1 and CDR2: MNHEY, SMNVEV (reference sequence). The CDR3 loop is CASSLAGGLQETQYF. CDR3 nucleotide sequence: TGTGCCAGCAGTCTAGCGGGGGGGCTTCAAGAGACCCAGTACTTC.

This rearrangement joins TRBV19 to TRBJ1-1, with TRBD1 as a possible D gene (5 bases). V lost 9 bases to trimming and J lost 12 bases, with 17 bases between them. This CDR3 region has 11 residues. Germline values: CDR1 LNHDA, CDR2 SQIVND (reference sequence). In DNA, the CDR3 is TGTGCCAGCCGAAGAACAGGCAGAACTTTCTTT. This sequence encodes CASRRTGRTFF.

There are a few counts of this clone. This chain connects TRBV7-8 to TRBJ1-3, with 10 nucleotides matching TRBD1. The CDR3 is made up of 17 amino acids. V shed 5 bases and J 1 base; nucleotides not matched to a gene: 8. The germline CDR1 and CDR2 sequences are SGHVS and FQNEAQ. CDR3 amino acids: CASSPWGQGFSGNTIYF. CDR3 coding DNA: TGTGCCAGCAGCCCCTGGGGACAGGGGTTTTCTGGAAACACCATATATTTT.

The chain employs TRBV4-1 and TRBJ1-2; 8 bases line up with TRBD1. After removal of 0 bases from V and 6 bases from J, the junction contained 6 bases not matched to a gene. Germline assignment: CDR1 MGHRA and CDR2 YSYEKL. The CDR3 is 15 amino acids. For the CDR3, the DNA is TGCGCCAGCAGCCAAGAGGACAGGGTGTATAATGGCTACACCTTC. Translation: CASSQEDRVYNGYTF.

The chain combines TRBV11-3 with TRBJ2-1; TRBD1 matches at 7 bases. There are 16 residues in the CDR3. The J segment lost 3 bases and the V segment lost 1 base, leaving 6 bases of the junction unmatched. Germline CDR1 reads SGHNT; CDR2 reads YENEEA. CDR3 in amino acids: CASSLVPGGLYNEQFF. CDR3 sequence (DNA): TGTGCCAGCAGCTTAGTACCAGGGGGTCTCTACAATGAGCAGTTCTTC.

This clone was seen once. The chain recombines TRBV19 with TRBJ2-7, with unresolved D. The V end was cut by 10 bases, the J end by 0 bases, with 13 bases between. The CDR3 runs to 13 residues. Looked up from germline, CDR1 is LNHDA and CDR2 is SQIVND (reference sequence). CDR3 coding DNA: TGTGCCACCTCATGGGCGCTCTCCTACGAGCAGTACTTC. The encoded protein is CATSWALSYEQYF.

The V call is TRBV21-1, the J call TRBJ1-4; the D call of TRBD1 is as the table states it, not checked on the DNA. TRBV21-1 is listed as a pseudogene. This CDR3 has 16 residues. The DNA of the CDR3 is TGTGCCAGCAGCAAAAAAACAGGGTCGACTAATGAAAAACTGTTTTTT. As protein: CASSKKTGSTNEKLFF.

This clone was seen only a few times. V and J are TRBV6-1 and TRBJ2-7, with TRBD1 identical over 7 bases. Germline V gene sequence: CDR1 MNHNS, CDR2 SASEGT. The CDR3 runs to 18 residues. V lost 2 bases to trimming and J lost 4 bases; unmatched junction nucleotides: 17. CDR3 loop: CASSEPHHMTGNPYEQYF. The CDR3 region has the DNA TGTGCCAGCAGTGAACCCCACCATATGACAGGGAACCCTTACGAGCAGTACTTC.

The V gene is TRBV19, the J gene TRBJ1-5; a possible D gene is TRBD1 (5 bases). In germline, CDR1 is LNHDA, CDR2 SQIVND (reference sequence). This CDR3 has 15 amino acids. V was clipped by 0 bases and J by 6 bases, with 12 bases between them. The CDR3 DNA follows: TGTGCCAGTAGTATAGACCGGGGGAGCGGTCAGCCCCAGCATTTT. It yields the protein CASSIDRGSGQPQHF.